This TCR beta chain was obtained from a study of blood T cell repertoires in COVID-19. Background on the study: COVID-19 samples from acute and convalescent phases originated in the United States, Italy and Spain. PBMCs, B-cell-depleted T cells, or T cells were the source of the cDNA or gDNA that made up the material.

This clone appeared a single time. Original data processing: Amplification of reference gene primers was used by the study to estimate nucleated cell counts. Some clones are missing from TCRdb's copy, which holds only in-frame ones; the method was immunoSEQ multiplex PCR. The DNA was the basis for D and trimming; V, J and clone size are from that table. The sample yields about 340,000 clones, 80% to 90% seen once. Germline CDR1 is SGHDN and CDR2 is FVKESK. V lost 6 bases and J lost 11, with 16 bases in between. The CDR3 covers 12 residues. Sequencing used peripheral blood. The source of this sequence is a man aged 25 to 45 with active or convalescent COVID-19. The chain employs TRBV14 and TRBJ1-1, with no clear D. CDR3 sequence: CASRPRYGNAFF. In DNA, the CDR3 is TGTGCCAGCAGGCCCCGGTACGGGAATGCTTTCTTT.